The 20 T cell receptor beta chains presented below share a single source sample, sequenced in a study of CD8+CD57+ T cells in acquired aplastic anemia. TCR beta VDJ and CDR3 profiles were obtained from a genomic DNA template. Using its own MiXCR run on the reads, TCRdb lists one record per CDR3 protein. Among approximately 190,000 distinct CDR3 sequences listed, 40% to 50% were seen once. Patients sequenced had flow cytometry evidence of CD8+CD57+ cell expansion. What was sequenced was sorted CD4+, CD8+, or CD8+CD57+ T cells (not recorded which) from PBMCs. All receptors come from a human donor with aplastic anemia.

This clonotype has a count of ten or more. The V gene is TRBV2, the J gene TRBJ1-5, with 10 bases aligning to TRBD1. Germline values: CDR1 SNHLY, CDR2 FYNNEI. The CDR3 spans 14 residues. Trimming cost V 3 bases and J 5 bases; bases outside gene matches: 1. The CDR3 coding sequence is TGTGCCAGCAGTGATGGGACAGGGGATCAGCCCCAGCATTTT. This gives the protein CASSDGTGDQPQHF.

This clonotype showed up many times. The chain recombines TRBV2 with TRBJ2-1; D gene ambiguous. This CDR3 has 12 amino acids. The ends were cut back, 3 bases at V and 4 bases at J, with 4 bases in the middle. The germline V gene encodes CDR1 SNHLY and CDR2 FYNNEI. The CDR3 region has the DNA TGTGCCAGCAGTGACAGTTACAATGAGCAGTTCTTC. This encodes CASSDSYNEQFF.

The genes are TRBV29-1 and TRBJ2-3; D tentatively fits TRBD1 or TRBD2 (5 bases each). Germline V gene data show CDR1 as SQVTM and CDR2 as ANQGSEA. V gave up 7 bases and J gave up 2 bases, with 7 bases separating them. The CDR3 runs to 11 residues. The CDR3 is CSGGPTDTQYF. The CDR3 bases are TGCAGCGGGGGACCCACAGATACGCAGTATTTT.

This clonotype was seen repeatedly, ten times or more. This rearrangement joins TRBV30 to TRBJ2-7; D might be TRBD2 (7 bases). V lost 3 bases and J lost 5, with 17 bases in between. The CDR3 totals 14 residues. Germline V gives CDR1 GTSNPN, CDR2 SVGIG (reference sequence). The CDR3 here is CAWSGGGRSDEQYF. The CDR3 coding sequence is TGTGCCTGGAGCGGGGGCGGGAGATCCGACGAGCAGTACTTC.

Worth noting for this clonotype: A read error may account for a junction end that differs from germline. The J gene is TRBJ2-5, the V gene TRBV25-1, with D perhaps TRBD2 (5 bases). Germline V gene lookup returns CDR1 MGHDK and CDR2 SYGVNS. The CDR3 extends over 15 amino acids. This CDR3 is CASSEFRASKETPYF. The CDR3 DNA reads TGTGCCAGCAGTGAATTTAGGGCTAGCAAAGAGACCCCGTACTTT.

The gene calls are TRBV20-1 and TRBJ2-7; 9 bases line up with TRBD2. This CDR3 spans 14 amino acids. The V and J ends lost 1 base and 6 bases, in that order; junction bases with no gene match: 7. Germline values: CDR1 DFQATT, CDR2 SNEGSKA (reference sequence). The CDR3 DNA reads as TGCAGTGCTAGAGTTGGCGGGAGGGTTGGCGAGCAGTACTTC. Amino acid sequence: CSARVGGRVGEQYF.

J is TRBJ2-1 and V is TRBV25-1, with 10 bases aligning to TRBD2. V lost 3 bases and J lost 2; bases outside the gene matches: 7. There are 17 residues in the CDR3. Germline V gene data show CDR1 as MGHDK and CDR2 as SYGVNS. CDR3 nucleotide sequence: TGTGCCAGCAGTGATCCGGGACTAGCGCAAACCTACAATGAGCAGTTCTTC. Encoded protein: CASSDPGLAQTYNEQFF.

This clonotype was observed a few times. This chain uses TRBV11-2 with TRBJ2-7, with D perhaps TRBD1 (6 bases). Trimming shortened V by 3 bases and J by 5 bases, and 14 bases separated the two germline ends. The CDR3 is made up of 14 amino acids. Germline V gene data show CDR1 as SGHAT and CDR2 as FQNNGV. CDR3 bases: TGTGCCAGCAGCTTCGGACAGAGATCCCACGAGCAGTACTTC. It translates to CASSFGQRSHEQYF.

This clonotype was counted at least ten times. Here the CDR3 DNA reads TGTGCCAGCAGTTACGGGGACCGCTACACTGAAGCTTTCTTT. It encodes CASSYGDRYTEAFF. This chain links TRBV6-5 with TRBJ1-1; weak D call: TRBD1 (5 bases). With 2 bases removed from V and 3 bases from J, the gap between germline ends came to 10 bases. This CDR3 has 14 residues. Germline CDR1 is MNHEY and CDR2 is SVGAGI.

This clonotype was counted ten times or more. J is TRBJ1-2 and V is TRBV7-2, with no clear D. This CDR3 contains 13 residues. Germline CDR1 and CDR2: SGHTA and FQGNSA. Trimming shortened V by 5 bases and J by 3 bases, and 10 bases separated the two germline ends. CDR3 region: CASSLDRHYGYTF. CDR3 coding DNA: TGTGCCAGCAGCCTGGACCGCCACTATGGCTACACCTTC.

This clonotype was counted ten times or more. This chain connects TRBV25-1 to TRBJ1-1; D unclear. V was pared by 1 base and J by 1 base, with 7 bases between. The germline V gene has CDR1 MGHDK and CDR2 SYGVNS. The CDR3 is made up of 14 amino acids. CDR3 DNA: TGTGCCAGCAGTGAATCTATGGCGAACACTGAAGCTTTCTTT. It encodes CASSESMANTEAFF.

Many counts were recorded for this clonotype. The chain carries TRBV7-3 and TRBJ1-1; no definite D call. In germline, CDR1 is SGHTA, CDR2 FQGTGA. There are 13 residues in the CDR3. Trimming took 1 base from V and 4 from J, leaving 7 bases between them. CDR3 in amino acids: CASSLNGFTEAFF. The CDR3 DNA is TGTGCCAGCAGCTTAAATGGGTTCACTGAAGCTTTCTTT.

About this clonotype itself: A much more abundant neighbour one base away suggests this may be a read error. The chain joins TRBV24-1 to TRBJ2-5, with D maybe TRBD2 (6 bases). Germline V lookup: CDR1 KGHDR, CDR2 SFDVKD. CDR3 length: 15 residues. This chain's CDR3 is CATGDLRRGQETQYF. The CDR3 DNA reads as TGTGCCACCGGTGATTTGCGGAGGGGCCAAGAGACCCAGTACTTC.

The V gene is TRBV19, the J gene TRBJ2-2, with TRBD1 as a possible D gene (5 bases). The V end lost 8 bases, the J end lost 7 bases, and 14 bases lay between the germline ends. The CDR3 is 13 amino acids. Germline V gives CDR1 LNHDA, CDR2 SQIVND (reference sequence). The CDR3, as DNA: TGTGCCAGTTTCGAAAGGGGCGGCGGGGAGCTGTTTTTT. This codes for CASFERGGGELFF. Full variable domain (remainder filled in from reference TRBV19 and TRBJ2-2): DGGITQSPKYLFRKEGQNVTLSCEQNLNHDAMYWYRQDPGQGLRLIYYSQIVNDFQKGDIAEGYSVSREKKESFPLTVTSAQKNPTAFYLCASFERGGGELFFGEGSRLTVL.

The genes are TRBV2 and TRBJ1-4; no definite D call. The V and J ends lost 11 bases and 8 bases respectively, with 12 bases between them. The CDR3 has 11 residues. CDR1 is SNHLY, CDR2 FYNNEI, per germline. CDR3 protein: CASLGREKLFF. DNA of the CDR3: TGTGCCTCCCTCGGTCGAGAAAAACTGTTTTTT.

There are many counts of this clonotype. V and J are TRBV7-2 and TRBJ1-6; tentative D call: TRBD1 (6 bases). This CDR3 has 13 amino acids. Trimming took 5 bases from V and 9 from J, leaving 11 bases between them. The germline gives CDR1 SGHTA, CDR2 FQGNSA. The CDR3 nucleotides read TGTGCCAGCAGCAGAAGAGGGGGTTCACCCCTCCACTTT. Protein product: CASSRRGGSPLHF.

In its sample, this clonotype was seen many times. The chain carries TRBV19 and TRBJ1-6; TRBD1 matches at 9 bases. Germline values: CDR1 LNHDA, CDR2 SQIVND (reference sequence). The CDR3 spans 15 residues. J was trimmed by 8 bases and V by 4 bases; bases with no gene match: 6. CDR3 nucleotide sequence: TGTGCCAGTAGTACCGGACAGGGGTTGTATTCACCCCTCCACTTT. Its translation is CASSTGQGLYSPLHF.

Details on this clonotype: This could be a read error, since a much larger clone is one nucleotide away. No conserved phenylalanine or tryptophan is present at the end of the CDR3, so a read error is the likely explanation. This chain connects TRBV20-1 to TRBJ2-7, with 7 bases matching TRBD2. Trimming at V came to 7 bases and at J to 2 bases, leaving 8 bases not matched to a gene. This CDR3 is built from 13 residues. Germline CDR1 is DFQATT and CDR2 is SNEGSKA (reference sequence). CDR3 loop: CSVGGGITYEQYL. The CDR3 nucleotides are TGCAGTGTTGGGGGAGGGATCACCTACGAGCAGTACCTC.

The chain carries TRBV2 and TRBJ2-3; 9 nucleotides agree with TRBD2. J lost 6 bases, V lost 6 bases, and 4 bases had no gene match. CDR3 length: 13 residues. Germline CDR1 reads SNHLY; CDR2 reads FYNNEI. DNA for the CDR3: TGTGCCAGCAGAGCAAGCGGGGGGGATACGCAGTATTTT. Protein: CASRASGGDTQYF.

The V call is TRBV7-9, the J call TRBJ2-7, with D possibly TRBD1 on 6 matching bases. The CDR3 consists of 14 residues. Per germline, CDR1 SEHNR and CDR2 FQNEAQ (reference sequence). With 6 bases removed from V and 2 bases from J, the gap between germline ends came to 14 bases. CDR3 bases: TGTGCCAGCAGTGAACAACAGGGCACCTACGAGCAGTACTTC. Protein sequence: CASSEQQGTYEQYF. Full variable domain (rest looked up from reference TRBV7-9 and TRBJ2-7): DTGVSQNPRHKITKRGQNVTFRCDPISEHNRLYWYRQTLGQGPEFLTYFQNEAQLEKSRLLSDRFSAERPKGSFSTLEIQRTEQGDSAMYLCASSEQQGTYEQYFGPGTRLTVT.